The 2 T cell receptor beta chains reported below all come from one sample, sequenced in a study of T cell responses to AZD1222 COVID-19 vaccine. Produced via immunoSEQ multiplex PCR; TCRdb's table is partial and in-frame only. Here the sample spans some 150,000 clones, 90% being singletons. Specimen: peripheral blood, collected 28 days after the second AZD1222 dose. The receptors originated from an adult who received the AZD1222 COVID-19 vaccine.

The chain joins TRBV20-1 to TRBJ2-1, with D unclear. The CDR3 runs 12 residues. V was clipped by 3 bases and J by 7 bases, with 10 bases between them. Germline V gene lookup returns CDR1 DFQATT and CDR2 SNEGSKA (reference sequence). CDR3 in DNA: TGCAGTGCTAGTAAACCCGGGAATGAGCAGTTCTTC. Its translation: CSASKPGNEQFF.

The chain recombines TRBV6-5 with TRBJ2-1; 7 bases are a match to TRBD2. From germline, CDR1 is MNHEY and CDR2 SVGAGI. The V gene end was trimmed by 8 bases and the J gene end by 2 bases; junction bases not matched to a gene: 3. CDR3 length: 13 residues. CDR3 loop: CASGRAAYNEQFF. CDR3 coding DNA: TGTGCCAGCGGGAGGGCGGCCTACAATGAGCAGTTCTTC.